These 9 T cell receptor beta chains originate from one sample sequenced in a study of cytomegalovirus exposure and HLA in healthy donors. Here immunoSEQ multiplex PCR was the method, and the copy in TCRdb shows in-frame clones only, minus some. The sample lists about 82,000 clones, 85% to 95% occurring once. The sequenced sample was PBMCs. The receptors come from a man between 18 and 35 years old in good health and CMV-seronegative.

The chain joins TRBV5-1 to TRBJ2-1, with 10 bases matching TRBD2. This CDR3 has 14 amino acids. With 2 bases clipped from V and 9 bases from J, the junction kept 5 bases outside the gene matches. CDR1 is SGHRS and CDR2 is YFSETQ in the germline V gene. The CDR3, as DNA: TGCGCCAGCAGCTTTGGAGCGGGGGGGAGTGAGCAGTTCTTC. Translation gives CASSFGAGGSEQFF.

V and J are TRBV6-1 and TRBJ1-5; no reliable D call. Per the germline V gene, CDR1 is MNHNS and CDR2 is SASEGT. CDR3 length equals 16 residues. V was trimmed by 3 bases and J by 1 base, leaving 13 bases between them. CDR3 nucleotides: TGTGCCAGCAGTGATTTCTGGCGAGGCAGCAATCAGCCCCAGCATTTT. Its protein product is CASSDFWRGSNQPQHF.

The rearrangement links TRBV11-3 to TRBJ2-1; 7 bases align to TRBD2. The CDR3 has 16 residues. Looked up from germline, CDR1 is SGHNT and CDR2 is YENEEA. The V gene end was trimmed by 2 bases and the J gene end by 2 bases; junction bases not matched to a gene: 6. CDR3 in amino acids: CASSLRLAGPYNEQFF. CDR3 bases: TGTGCCAGCAGCTTACGACTAGCCGGTCCCTACAATGAGCAGTTCTTC. The variable domain in full, with the rest retrieved from reference TRBV11-3 and TRBJ2-1, is EAGVVQSPRYKIIEKKQPVAFWCNPISGHNTLYWYLQNLGQGPELLIRYENEEAVDDSQLPKDRFSAERLKGVDSTLKIQPAELGDSAVYLCASSLRLAGPYNEQFFGPGTRLTVL.

The rearrangement uses TRBV11-2 and TRBJ1-4, with TRBD1 identical over 11 bases. CDR3 length: 17 amino acids. The germline gives CDR1 SGHAT, CDR2 FQNNGV. The V and J ends lost 5 bases and 3 bases, in that order; junction bases with no gene match: 8. The CDR3 sequence is CASSARTGGLANEKLFF. CDR3 DNA sequence: TGTGCCAGCAGCGCCAGGACAGGGGGCTTGGCTAATGAAAAACTGTTTTTT.

The chain recombines TRBV7-8 with TRBJ1-4; 8 nucleotides line up with TRBD1. After removal of 1 base from V and 5 bases from J, the junction contained 9 bases not matched to a gene. The CDR3 extends over 17 amino acids. Per germline, CDR1 SGHVS and CDR2 FQNEAQ. This CDR3 reads CASSLGRDRLRNEKLFF. CDR3 nucleotides: TGTGCCAGCAGCTTAGGCCGGGACAGGTTGAGAAATGAAAAACTGTTTTTT. Full variable domain (rest looked up from reference TRBV7-8 and TRBJ1-4): GAGVSQSPRYKVAKRGQDVALRCDPISGHVSLFWYQQALGQGPEFLTYFQNEAQLDKSGLPSDRFFAERPEGSVSTLKIQRTQQEDSAVYLCASSLGRDRLRNEKLFFGSGTQLSVL.

CDR3 protein: CASSLRWDNTRYEQYF. CDR3 nucleotide sequence: TGTGCCAGCAGTTTAAGGTGGGACAACACTCGATACGAGCAGTACTTC. The chain employs TRBV28 and TRBJ2-7, with TRBD1 as a possible D gene (6 bases). V was clipped by 2 bases and J by 4 bases, with 18 bases between them. The germline CDR1 and CDR2 sequences are MDHEN and SYDVKM. The CDR3 has 16 residues.

The genes are TRBV18 and TRBJ1-3; D is uncertain. The CDR3 consists of 15 residues. The germline gives CDR1 KGHSH, CDR2 LQKENI. Deletions cut 1 base from V and 0 bases from J, with 7 bases between. The CDR3 coding sequence is TGTGCCAGCTCACCACGGGAGAGCTCTGGAAACACCATATATTTT. Protein: CASSPRESSGNTIYF.

This clone was recorded only once. The CDR3 DNA reads TGTGCCAGCAGCATTTCCGGGGGGCCCTACGAGCAGTACTTC. As protein: CASSISGGPYEQYF. The V gene is TRBV27, the J gene TRBJ2-7, with D tentatively TRBD2 (7 bases). This CDR3 has 14 residues. The germline V gene has CDR1 MNHEY and CDR2 SMNVEV (reference sequence). V lost 6 bases to trimming and J lost 2 bases, with 14 bases between them.

The chain combines TRBV7-8 with TRBJ2-7, with D perhaps TRBD2 (7 bases). This CDR3 comprises 14 residues. Trimming shortened V by 5 bases and J by 4 bases, and 15 bases separated the two germline ends. CDR1 is SGHVS, CDR2 FQNEAQ, per germline. Here the CDR3 reads CASSPLGGAYEQYF. The CDR3, as DNA: TGTGCCAGCAGCCCACTAGGGGGGGCTTACGAGCAGTACTTC.